What follows are 16 T cell receptor beta chains derived from one specimen sequenced in a study of cytomegalovirus exposure and HLA in healthy donors. The PCR used 60 Vbeta and 13 Jbeta primers. Clones were read by immunoSEQ multiplex PCR, and TCRdb kept only the in-frame ones, dropping some. The table lists about 90,000 clones, around three fifths of them singletons. Sequenced material: PBMCs. Receptor source: a woman aged 50 to 60 in good health and CMV-seropositive.

This clone has more than one count but fewer than ten. J is TRBJ2-3 and V is TRBV7-7; tentatively, D is TRBD1 (6 bases). The CDR3 length is 13 residues. V lost 5 bases and J lost 6, with 12 bases in between. Germline assignment: CDR1 SSHAT and CDR2 FNYEAQ (reference sequence). CDR3 in amino acids: CASSPRGSDTQYF. The CDR3 DNA sequence: TGTGCCAGCAGCCCCAGGGGATCGGATACGCAGTATTTT. The complete variable domain, with remaining parts taken from reference TRBV7-7 and TRBJ2-3, reads GAGVSQSPRYKVTKRGQDVTLRCDPISSHATLYWYQQALGQGPEFLTYFNYEAQPDKSGLPSDRFSAERPEGSISTLTIQRTEQRDSAMYRCASSPRGSDTQYFGPGTRLTVL.

This clone was observed a handful of times. The CDR3 protein is CASSEIGRSGSDTQYF. CDR3 sequence (DNA): TGTGCCAGCAGTGAAATTGGAAGGAGTGGATCTGATACGCAGTATTTT. V gene TRBV2 combines with J gene TRBJ2-3; unclear D gene. The CDR3 is made up of 16 amino acids. Germline V gene data show CDR1 as SNHLY and CDR2 as FYNNEI. With 2 bases removed from V and 6 bases from J, the gap between germline ends came to 18 bases. The full variable domain, rest sourced from reference TRBV2 and TRBJ2-3, is EPEVTQTPSHQVTQMGQEVILRCVPISNHLYFYWYRQILGQKVEFLVSFYNNEISEKSEIFDDQFSVERPDGSNFTLKIRSTKLEDSAMYFCASSEIGRSGSDTQYFGPGTRLTVL.

CDR3 in DNA: TGTGCCAGCAGTTTAGGACAGGGGCTCCTGAACACTGAAGCTTTCTTT. The encoded protein is CASSLGQGLLNTEAFF. The V and J genes are TRBV28 and TRBJ1-1; 9 nucleotides align to TRBD1. Per germline, CDR1 MDHEN and CDR2 SYDVKM. The V and J ends lost 2 bases and 0 bases, in that order; junction bases with no gene match: 4. CDR3 length: 16 residues.

This clone was seen only a few times. This sequence joins TRBV5-8 and TRBJ2-3; 16 nucleotides line up with TRBD2. Germline V gene data show CDR1 as SGHTS and CDR2 as YDEGEE. This CDR3 is 18 amino acids long. The junction had 5 bases not matched to a gene; V was cut back by 3 bases and J by 1 base. This chain's CDR3 is CASSSGLAGGLGTDTQYF. In nucleotides, the CDR3 is TGTGCCAGCAGCTCGGGACTAGCGGGGGGGCTCGGCACAGATACGCAGTATTTT.

The chain links TRBV7-9 to TRBJ2-1, with TRBD1 matching over 11 bases. The V gene's germline CDR1 is SEHNR and CDR2 FQNEAQ (reference sequence). V shed 6 bases and J 4 bases; nucleotides not matched to a gene: 2. This CDR3 is built from 14 residues. CDR3 coding DNA: TGTGCCAGCAGACGGGACAGGGGGTACAATGAGCAGTTCTTC. It is translated as CASRRDRGYNEQFF.

V usage is TRBV6-1 and J usage is TRBJ1-2; 7 bases fit TRBD1. V trimming: 3 bases; J trimming: 2 bases; junction bases outside the gene matches: 6. The length of the CDR3 is 15 residues. Germline-derived CDR1 and CDR2 are MNHNS and SASEGT. In DNA, the CDR3 is TGTGCCAGCAGTGAGTGGACAGGCCAAAACTATGGCTACACCTTC. Its protein product is CASSEWTGQNYGYTF.

The chain links TRBV28 to TRBJ1-2; TRBD1 might be the D (5 bases). There are 15 residues in the CDR3. Germline V gene data show CDR1 as MDHEN and CDR2 as SYDVKM. Trimming pared 2 bases from V and 1 base from J, leaving 11 bases between. CDR3 coding DNA: TGTGCCAGCAGTTTAATCTTGGGGGGTAACTATGGCTACACCTTC. Translation gives CASSLILGGNYGYTF.

This clone was detected only a few times. Other DNA variants within this sample encode the same CDR3. This chain connects TRBV2 to TRBJ2-5; TRBD1 is a possible D gene (7 bases). Trimming cost V 1 base and J 1 base, with 10 bases left between them. CDR3 length: 15 residues. CDR1 is SNHLY, CDR2 FYNNEI, per germline. CDR3 coding DNA: TGTGCCAGCAGTGAAGGCGGGACAGCCCAAGAGACCCAGTACTTC. Amino acids: CASSEGGTAQETQYF.

This clone was seen more than once but under ten times. The chain combines TRBV7-3 with TRBJ2-5; D is ambiguous. With 5 bases removed from V and 3 bases from J, the gap between germline ends came to 16 bases. The CDR3 has 15 residues. CDR1 and CDR2 (germline): SGHTA, FQGTGA. CDR3 protein: CASSPVSGEKETQYF. CDR3 coding DNA: TGTGCCAGCAGCCCTGTTTCTGGAGAGAAAGAGACCCAGTACTTC. The full variable domain, its missing parts supplied by reference TRBV7-3 and TRBJ2-5, is GAGVSQTPSNKVTEKGKYVELRCDPISGHTALYWYRQSLGQGPEFLIYFQGTGAADDSGLPNDRFFAVRPEGSVSTLKIQRTERGDSAVYLCASSPVSGEKETQYFGPGTRLLVL.

The gene calls are TRBV12-5 and TRBJ2-3; TRBD1 is a possible D gene (7 bases). The CDR3 length is 15 residues. Germline values: CDR1 LGHNT, CDR2 FRNRAP. V lost 5 bases and J 1 base, leaving 13 bases between the germline ends. The CDR3 protein is CASGMTGTGTDTQYF. DNA for the CDR3: TGTGCTAGTGGTATGACAGGGACTGGCACAGATACGCAGTATTTT.

The genes are TRBV5-1 and TRBJ2-7; the match to TRBD1 covers 9 bases. The CDR3 extends over 14 amino acids. Germline V gene lookup returns CDR1 SGHRS and CDR2 YFSETQ. J gave up 4 bases and V 3 bases, and 5 bases lay outside the gene matches. DNA for the CDR3: TGCGCCAGCAGCTCATGGACAGGGGCTTACGAGCAGTACTTC. Translated, it gives CASSSWTGAYEQYF.

The CDR3 here is CAITHGQGYEQYF. CDR3 nucleotides: TGTGCCATCACCCACGGACAGGGATACGAGCAGTACTTC. This sequence joins TRBV10-3 and TRBJ2-7, with 8 bases fitting TRBD1. The CDR3 has 13 amino acids. In germline, CDR1 is ENHRY, CDR2 SYGVKD. V shed 7 bases, J shed 4 bases, and the junction held 6 bases outside the gene matches.

This rearrangement joins TRBV9 to TRBJ1-4, with D maybe TRBD1 (6 bases). The CDR3 is made up of 15 amino acids. Trimming took off 0 bases at V and 0 bases at J, with 6 bases between the two ends. The germline CDR1 and CDR2 sequences are SGDLS and YYNGEE. This CDR3 reads CASSVGQATNEKLFF. CDR3 nucleotide sequence: TGTGCCAGCAGCGTAGGACAGGCAACTAATGAAAAACTGTTTTTT. The full variable domain, its missing parts supplied by reference TRBV9 and TRBJ1-4, is DSGVTQTPKHLITATGQRVTLRCSPRSGDLSVYWYQQSLDQGLQFLIQYYNGEERAKGNILERFSAQQFPDLHSELNLSSLELGDSALYFCASSVGQATNEKLFFGSGTQLSVL.

This chain uses TRBV2 with TRBJ2-2, with D possibly being TRBD2 (5 bases). Per the germline V gene, CDR1 is SNHLY and CDR2 is FYNNEI. The CDR3 is 16 residues long. V was trimmed by 4 bases and J by 0 bases, leaving 12 bases between them. CDR3 region: CASSAGLPANTGELFF. The CDR3 coding sequence is TGTGCCAGCAGTGCGGGGTTACCCGCGAACACCGGGGAGCTGTTTTTT.

CDR3 amino acids: CASTSGTGFPYEQYF. The DNA for the CDR3 is TGTGCCAGCACCTCTGGGACAGGGTTCCCCTACGAGCAGTACTTC. This chain links TRBV2 with TRBJ2-7, with 9 bases lining up with TRBD1. V trimming: 7 bases; J trimming: 2 bases; junction bases outside the gene matches: 9. Germline CDR1 and CDR2: SNHLY and FYNNEI. The length of the CDR3 is 15 residues.

The V and J genes are TRBV28 and TRBJ1-1, with 9 nucleotides matching TRBD1. From germline, CDR1 is MDHEN and CDR2 SYDVKM. The CDR3 has 17 residues. The J segment lost 4 bases and the V segment lost 6 bases, leaving 15 bases of the junction unmatched. CDR3 nucleotide sequence: TGTGCCAGCAGAACACCGGGACAGGGTATCCTAAGCACTGAAGCTTTCTTT. The encoded protein is CASRTPGQGILSTEAFF.